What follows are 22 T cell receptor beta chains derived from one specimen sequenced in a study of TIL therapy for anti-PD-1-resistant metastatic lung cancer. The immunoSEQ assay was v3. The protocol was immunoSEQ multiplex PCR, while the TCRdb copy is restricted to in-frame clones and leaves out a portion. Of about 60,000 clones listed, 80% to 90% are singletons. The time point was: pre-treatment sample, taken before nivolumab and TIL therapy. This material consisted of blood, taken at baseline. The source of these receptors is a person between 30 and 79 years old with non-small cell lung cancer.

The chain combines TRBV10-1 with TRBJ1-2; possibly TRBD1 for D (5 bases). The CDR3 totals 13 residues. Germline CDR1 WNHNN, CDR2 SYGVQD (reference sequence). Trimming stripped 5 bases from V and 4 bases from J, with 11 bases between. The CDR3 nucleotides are TGCGCCAGCAGTCCTGACAGCCTCTATGGCTACACCTTC. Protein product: CASSPDSLYGYTF.

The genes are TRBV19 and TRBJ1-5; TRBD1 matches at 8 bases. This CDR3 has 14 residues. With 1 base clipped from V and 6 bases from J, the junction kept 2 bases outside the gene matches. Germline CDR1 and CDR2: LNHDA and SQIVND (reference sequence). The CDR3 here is CASSIAGGGQPQHF. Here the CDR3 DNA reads TGTGCCAGTAGTATAGCAGGGGGCGGTCAGCCCCAGCATTTT. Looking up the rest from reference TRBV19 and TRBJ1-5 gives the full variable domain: DGGITQSPKYLFRKEGQNVTLSCEQNLNHDAMYWYRQDPGQGLRLIYYSQIVNDFQKGDIAEGYSVSREKKESFPLTVTSAQKNPTAFYLCASSIAGGGQPQHFGDGTRLSIL.

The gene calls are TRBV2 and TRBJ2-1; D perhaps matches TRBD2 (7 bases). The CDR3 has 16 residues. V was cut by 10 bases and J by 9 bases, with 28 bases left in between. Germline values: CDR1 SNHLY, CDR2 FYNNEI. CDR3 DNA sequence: TGTGCCACAGGGATTATAGGCGGGGGCGTCCCGAGTGAGCAGTTCTTC. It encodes CATGIIGGGVPSEQFF.

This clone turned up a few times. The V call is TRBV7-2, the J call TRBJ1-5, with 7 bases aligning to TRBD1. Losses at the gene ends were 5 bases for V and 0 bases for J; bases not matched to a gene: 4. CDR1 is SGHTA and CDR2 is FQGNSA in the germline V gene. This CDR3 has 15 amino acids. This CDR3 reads CASSPNRGSNQPQHF. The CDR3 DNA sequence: TGTGCCAGCAGCCCAAACAGGGGTAGCAATCAGCCCCAGCATTTT.

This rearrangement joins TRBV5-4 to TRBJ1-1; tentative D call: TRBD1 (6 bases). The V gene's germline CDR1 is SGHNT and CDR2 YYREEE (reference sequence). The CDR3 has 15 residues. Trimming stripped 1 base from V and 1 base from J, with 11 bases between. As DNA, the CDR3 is TGTGCCAGCAGCTTGATAAGGGACAAGAACACTGAAGCTTTCTTT. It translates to CASSLIRDKNTEAFF.

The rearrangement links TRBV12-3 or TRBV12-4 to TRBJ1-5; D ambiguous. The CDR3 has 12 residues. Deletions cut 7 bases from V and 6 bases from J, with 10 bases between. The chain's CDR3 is CASTNRGQPQHF. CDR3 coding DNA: TGTGCCAGCACTAACAGAGGTCAGCCCCAGCATTTT.

The CDR3 protein is CASSKRSGQGTGLYEQYF. The CDR3, as DNA: TGTGCCAGCAGTAAAAGATCTGGACAGGGGACCGGCCTTTACGAGCAGTACTTC. The rearrangement links TRBV2 to TRBJ2-7; TRBD1 matches 9 bases. V trimming: 5 bases; J trimming: 4 bases; junction bases outside the gene matches: 18. CDR1 and CDR2 (germline): SNHLY, FYNNEI. The CDR3 consists of 18 residues.

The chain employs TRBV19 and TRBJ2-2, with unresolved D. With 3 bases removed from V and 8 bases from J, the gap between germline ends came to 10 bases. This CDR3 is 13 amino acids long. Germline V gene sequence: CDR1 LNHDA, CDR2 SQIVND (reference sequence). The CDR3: CASSIGSWGELFF. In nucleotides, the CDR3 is TGTGCCAGTAGTATCGGGTCTTGGGGGGAGCTGTTTTTT.

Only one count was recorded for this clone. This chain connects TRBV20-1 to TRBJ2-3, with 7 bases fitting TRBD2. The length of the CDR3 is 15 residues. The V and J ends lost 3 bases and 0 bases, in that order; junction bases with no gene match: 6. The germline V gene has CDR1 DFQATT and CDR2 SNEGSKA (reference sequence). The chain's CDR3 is CSASASGDSTDTQYF. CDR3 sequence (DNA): TGCAGTGCTAGTGCCAGCGGGGATAGCACAGATACGCAGTATTTT.

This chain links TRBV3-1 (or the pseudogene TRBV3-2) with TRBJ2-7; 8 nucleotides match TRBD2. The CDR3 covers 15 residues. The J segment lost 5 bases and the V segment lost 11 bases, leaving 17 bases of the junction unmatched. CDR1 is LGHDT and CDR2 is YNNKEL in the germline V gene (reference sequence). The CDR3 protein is CASSQGRGAPNEQYF. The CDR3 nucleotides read TGTGCCTCCAGCCAGGGGCGGGGGGCCCCCAACGAGCAGTACTTC.

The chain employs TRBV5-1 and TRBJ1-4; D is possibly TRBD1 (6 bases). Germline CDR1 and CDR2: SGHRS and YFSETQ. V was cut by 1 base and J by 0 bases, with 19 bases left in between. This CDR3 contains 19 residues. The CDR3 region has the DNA TGCGCCAGCAGCTTGACGTTCGGGCAGGGGACTGCAACTAATGAAAAACTGTTTTTT. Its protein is CASSLTFGQGTATNEKLFF. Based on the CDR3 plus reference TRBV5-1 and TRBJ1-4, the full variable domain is KAGVTQTPRYLIKTRGQQVTLSCSPISGHRSVSWYQQTPGQGLQFLFEYFSETQRNKGNFPGRFSGRQFSNSRSEMNVSTLELGDSALYLCASSLTFGQGTATNEKLFFGSGTQLSVL.

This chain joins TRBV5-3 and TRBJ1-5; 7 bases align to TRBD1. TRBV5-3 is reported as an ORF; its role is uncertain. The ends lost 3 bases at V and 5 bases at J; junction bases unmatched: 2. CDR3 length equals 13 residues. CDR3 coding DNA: TGTGCCAGAAGCTCGACAGGGCATCAGCCCCAGCATTTT. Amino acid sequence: CARSSTGHQPQHF.

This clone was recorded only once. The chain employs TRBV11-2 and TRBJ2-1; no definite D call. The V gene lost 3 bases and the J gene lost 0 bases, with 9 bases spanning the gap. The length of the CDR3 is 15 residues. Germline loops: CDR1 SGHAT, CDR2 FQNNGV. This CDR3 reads CASSFGWASYNEQFF. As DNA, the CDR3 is TGTGCCAGCAGCTTCGGATGGGCCTCCTACAATGAGCAGTTCTTC.

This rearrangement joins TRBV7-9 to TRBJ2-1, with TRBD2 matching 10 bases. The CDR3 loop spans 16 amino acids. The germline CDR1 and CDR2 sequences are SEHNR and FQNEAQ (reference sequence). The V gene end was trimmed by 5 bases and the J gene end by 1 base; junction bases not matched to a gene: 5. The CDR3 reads CASSHVTSGSYNEQFF. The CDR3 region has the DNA TGTGCCAGCAGCCATGTGACTAGCGGGTCCTACAATGAGCAGTTCTTC.

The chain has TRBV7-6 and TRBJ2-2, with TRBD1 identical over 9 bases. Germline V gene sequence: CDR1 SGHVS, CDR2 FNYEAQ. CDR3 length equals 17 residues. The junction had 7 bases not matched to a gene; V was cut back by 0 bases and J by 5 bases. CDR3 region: CASSLASGQGRTGELFF. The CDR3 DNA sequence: TGTGCCAGCAGCTTAGCCTCTGGACAGGGGAGGACCGGGGAGCTGTTTTTT.

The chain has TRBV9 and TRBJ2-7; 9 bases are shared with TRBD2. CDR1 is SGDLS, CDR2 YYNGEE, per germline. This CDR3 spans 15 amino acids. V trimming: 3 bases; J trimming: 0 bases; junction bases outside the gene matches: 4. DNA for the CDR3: TGTGCCAGCAGCGCGCTAGCGGGAAGCTCCTACGAGCAGTACTTC. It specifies CASSALAGSSYEQYF. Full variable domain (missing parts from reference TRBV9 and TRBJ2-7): DSGVTQTPKHLITATGQRVTLRCSPRSGDLSVYWYQQSLDQGLQFLIQYYNGEERAKGNILERFSAQQFPDLHSELNLSSLELGDSALYFCASSALAGSSYEQYFGPGTRLTVT.

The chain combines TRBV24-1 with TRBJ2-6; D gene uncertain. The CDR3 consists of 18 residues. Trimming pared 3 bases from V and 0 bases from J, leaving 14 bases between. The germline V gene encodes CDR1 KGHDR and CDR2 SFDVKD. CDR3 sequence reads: CATSDPPGRSSGANVLTF. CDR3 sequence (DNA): TGTGCCACCAGTGATCCCCCGGGCAGGAGCTCTGGGGCCAACGTCCTGACTTTC.

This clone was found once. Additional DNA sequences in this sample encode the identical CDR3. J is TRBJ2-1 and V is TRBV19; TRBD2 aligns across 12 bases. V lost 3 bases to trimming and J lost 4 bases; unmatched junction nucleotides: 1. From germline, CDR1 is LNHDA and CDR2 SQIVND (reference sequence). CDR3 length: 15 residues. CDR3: CASSIGLAGYNEQFF. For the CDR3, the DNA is TGTGCCAGTAGTATCGGACTAGCGGGGTACAATGAGCAGTTCTTC.

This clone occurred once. CDR3 bases: TGTGCTAGTGGTTTTGGGGGCAAGAATTCACCCCTCCACTTT. Its translation is CASGFGGKNSPLHF. This chain links TRBV12-5 with TRBJ1-6, with D tentatively TRBD1 (6 bases). The ends were cut back, 3 bases at V and 7 bases at J, with 10 bases in the middle. Per the germline V gene, CDR1 is LGHNT and CDR2 is FRNRAP. CDR3 length equals 14 residues.

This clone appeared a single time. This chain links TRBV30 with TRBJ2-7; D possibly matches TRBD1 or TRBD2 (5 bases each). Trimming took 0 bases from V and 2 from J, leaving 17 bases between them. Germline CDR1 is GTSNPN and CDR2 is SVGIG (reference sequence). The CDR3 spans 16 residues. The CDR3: CAWSVIISGDPYEQYF. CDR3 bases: TGTGCCTGGAGTGTAATTATATCCGGGGACCCCTACGAGCAGTACTTC.

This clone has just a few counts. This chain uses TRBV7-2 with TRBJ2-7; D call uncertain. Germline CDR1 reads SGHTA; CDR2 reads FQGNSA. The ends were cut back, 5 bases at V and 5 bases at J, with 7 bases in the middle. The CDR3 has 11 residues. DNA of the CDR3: TGTGCCAGCAGCCCCTGGGACGAGCAGTACTTC. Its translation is CASSPWDEQYF.

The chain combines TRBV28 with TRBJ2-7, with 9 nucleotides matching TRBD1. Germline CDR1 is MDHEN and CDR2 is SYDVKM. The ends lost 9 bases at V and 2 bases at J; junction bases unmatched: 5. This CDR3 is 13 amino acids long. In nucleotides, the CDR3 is TGTGCCAGTTCTGGACAGGGGACCTACGAGCAGTACTTC. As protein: CASSGQGTYEQYF.